This T cell receptor beta chain originates from a study of T cell responses to AZD1222 COVID-19 vaccine. Study outcomes and limitations: Only six or seven AZD1222 recipients tested seropositive at baseline. After the peak T cell response, and only then, were repertoires sampled.

The germline V gene has CDR1 MNHEY and CDR2 SMNVEV (reference sequence). V trimming: 4 bases; J trimming: 0 bases; junction bases outside the gene matches: 3. The CDR3 is made up of 15 amino acids. Clones were sequenced by immunoSEQ multiplex PCR, and TCRdb holds only the in-frame ones, with some missing. The data hold roughly 110,000 clones, with around 92% observed a single time. A remark on this clone: What it binds is unknown.

The source was peripheral blood, collected 28 days after the second AZD1222 dose. This chain links TRBV27 with TRBJ2-4; 7 bases align to TRBD1. This TCR was recovered from an adult who received the AZD1222 COVID-19 vaccine. The CDR3 nucleotides are TGTGCCAGCAGTTCCCAGGGGGTAGCCAAAAACATTCAGTACTTC. Translating gives CASSSQGVAKNIQYF.